A single sample is the source of the 14 T cell receptor beta chains below, sequenced in a study of T cell clonality in common variable immunodeficiency. Some clones are missing from TCRdb's copy, which holds only in-frame ones; the method was immunoSEQ multiplex PCR. The sample was found to contain roughly 30,000 clones, and every one recurs. Study outcomes and limitations: Common variable immunodeficiency TCR beta sequences reportedly had fewer deletions and N-nucleotide insertions.

Their antigens remain unidentified. The specimen was peripheral blood mononuclear cells. The receptor source for this set is a human donor with common variable immunodeficiency.

This clone was counted ten times or more. Coverage ceases 3 residues before the CDR3 finishes, and the germline J gene fills in the end. V is TRBV29-1 and J is TRBJ2-7; 8 positions match TRBD2. There are 12 residues in the CDR3. After removal of 6 bases from V and 5 bases from J, the junction contained 6 bases not matched to a gene. Looked up from germline, CDR1 is SQVTM and CDR2 is ANQGSEA. The CDR3 loop is CSVLTSGHEQYF. The sequenced CDR3 bases are TGCAGCGTCCTCACTAGCGGTCACGAG.

In this sample, this clone turned up a few times. The CDR3 end lies 3 residues beyond the end of the read and is filled in from the germline J gene. This chain connects TRBV19 to TRBJ2-7, with TRBD2 as a possible D gene (5 bases). Trimming took 1 base from V and 5 from J, leaving 12 bases between them. The CDR3 covers 14 residues. Germline V gene lookup returns CDR1 LNHDA and CDR2 SQIVND (reference sequence). CDR3 DNA (partial): TGTGCCAGTAGTATAGTCGGGGTATTAAACGAG. It is translated as CASSIVGVLNE. The full CDR3 reads CASSIVGVLNEQYF.

This clone occurred a few times. The read is 3 residues too short to cover the CDR3 end, so that end is filled in from the germline J gene. V usage is TRBV19 and J usage is TRBJ1-2; TRBD1 might be the D (6 bases). V was pared by 2 bases and J by 4 bases, with 11 bases between. Germline CDR1 is LNHDA and CDR2 is SQIVND (reference sequence). The CDR3 length is 14 residues. Incomplete CDR3 DNA: TGTGCCAGTAGTATAACGGACAGTCTCTATGGC. It is translated as CASSITDSLYG. The complete CDR3 protein is CASSITDSLYGYTF. The whole variable domain, filled in from reference TRBV19 and TRBJ1-2, reads DGGITQSPKYLFRKEGQNVTLSCEQNLNHDAMYWYRQDPGQGLRLIYYSQIVNDFQKGDIAEGYSVSREKKESFPLTVTSAQKNPTAFYLCASSITDSLYGYTFGSGTRLTVV.

This clone was seen only a few times. The CDR3 end falls 3 residues outside the read, so it is completed with the germline J gene. The chain has TRBV2 and TRBJ2-7; a possible D gene is TRBD1 (5 bases). The V and J ends lost 7 bases and 6 bases respectively, with 16 bases between them. From germline, CDR1 is SNHLY and CDR2 FYNNEI. CDR3 length: 13 residues. The CDR3 DNA, read in part, is TGTGCCAGCAAAGTAGGGGTAGTAGGCGAG. Residues: CASKVGVVGE. The whole CDR3 is CASKVGVVGEQYF.

There are many counts of this clone. The read halts 3 residues ahead of the CDR3 end, with the missing end drawn from the germline J gene. This sequence joins TRBV6-4 and TRBJ2-5; possible D gene TRBD2, 7 bases. CDR1 is MRHNA and CDR2 is SNTAGT in the germline V gene. The CDR3 contains 15 residues. V lost 6 bases and J 5 bases, leaving 19 bases between the germline ends. The CDR3 DNA, read in part, is TGTGCCAGCAGCCAGGGGCGCGGGGGTTCGGAGACC. Translation gives CASSQGRGGSET. The full CDR3 is CASSQGRGGSETQYF.

This clone was seen ten or more times. The read terminates 3 residues ahead of where the CDR3 ends, so the germline J gene completes it. The V gene is TRBV2, the J gene TRBJ2-6; 7 bases are shared with TRBD2. V shed 3 bases, J shed 2 bases, and the junction held 4 bases outside the gene matches. The germline V gene has CDR1 SNHLY and CDR2 FYNNEI. CDR3 size: 16 residues. CDR3 DNA, as far as it was read: TGTGCCAGCAGTGATACCGGACTAGCTGGGGCCAACGTC. It translates to CASSDTGLAGANV. The entire CDR3 is CASSDTGLAGANVLTF.

To note about this clone: The missing CDR3 end, 3 residues past where the read stops, is filled in from the germline J gene. The J gene is TRBJ1-2, the V gene TRBV19, with no clear D. Trimming removed 5 bases from V and 3 bases from J, with 7 bases in between. The germline CDR1 and CDR2 sequences are LNHDA and SQIVND (reference sequence). This CDR3 has 12 residues. The CDR3 sequence: CASSEQYYGYTF. Partial CDR3 DNA: TGTGCCAGTAGTGAACAGTACTATGGC.

This clone was recorded many times. The read is 3 residues too short to cover the CDR3 end, so that end is filled in from the germline J gene. The V and J genes are TRBV7-3 and TRBJ2-3, with 11 bases matching TRBD2. The CDR3 extends over 17 amino acids. The V segment lost 4 bases and the J segment 2 bases; nucleotides outside the gene matches: 8. Germline V gene data show CDR1 as SGHTA and CDR2 as FQGTGA. CDR3 loop: CASSSASGRLNTDTQYF. The CDR3 DNA, read in part, is TGTGCCAGCAGCTCAGCTAGCGGGAGGCTAAACACAGATACG.

This clone was seen many times. The CDR3 goes on 3 residues after the read ends, and that part is filled in from the germline J gene. The chain combines TRBV4-1 with TRBJ1-3; 9 nucleotides align to TRBD1. After removal of 3 bases from V and 6 bases from J, the junction contained 15 bases not matched to a gene. CDR1 is MGHRA and CDR2 is YSYEKL in the germline V gene. This CDR3 contains 18 residues. CDR3 region: CASSHPRGGQGRVNTIYF. The covered CDR3 bases are TGCGCCAGCAGCCACCCGCGGGGCGGACAGGGGCGAGTAAACACC.

This clone was seen repeatedly, ten times or more. Read coverage stops 3 residues before the CDR3 terminus; the germline J gene supplies the remainder. J is TRBJ1-1 and V is TRBV30, with D maybe TRBD1 (5 bases). The CDR3 is 15 amino acids. Germline CDR1 is GTSNPN and CDR2 is SVGIG (reference sequence). The germline V and J ends were trimmed by 0 bases and 4 bases, with 15 bases remaining between them. The DNA read from the CDR3 is TGTGCCTGGAGTGTACGGGGGAACCTAGGCACTGAA. Translating gives CAWSVRGNLGTE. The whole CDR3 sequence reads CAWSVRGNLGTEAFF.

This clone came up many times. The sequenced fragment ends 3 residues before the CDR3 boundary, so the rest is inferred from the germline J gene. The identical CDR3 is also encoded by other nucleotide sequences in the sample. The chain uses TRBV18 and TRBJ1-2, with 10 bases identical to TRBD1. With 3 bases clipped from V and 5 bases from J, the junction kept 6 bases outside the gene matches. Germline CDR1 is KGHSH and CDR2 is LQKENI. The CDR3 spans 15 residues. The CDR3 sequence is CASSPGQGPGYGYTF. The part of the CDR3 DNA that was read is TGTGCCAGCTCACCGGGACAGGGGCCTGGGTATGGC.

This clone was recorded many times. Read sequence stops 3 residues before the CDR3 end, and the germline J gene provides the missing end. This rearrangement joins TRBV5-1 to TRBJ2-7; 7 positions match TRBD2. The CDR3 sequence is 15 residues long. Germline values: CDR1 SGHRS, CDR2 YFSETQ. Trimming took 3 bases from V and 2 from J; bases not matched to a gene: 8. The CDR3 sequence: CASSSGGVGTYEQYF. CDR3 DNA, as far as it was read: TGCGCCAGCAGCTCTGGGGGGGTCGGAACCTACGAG.

As regards this clone: Read sequence stops 3 residues before the CDR3 end, and the germline J gene provides the missing end. This chain links TRBV25-1 with TRBJ1-2; 8 bases match TRBD1. The germline V gene encodes CDR1 MGHDK and CDR2 SYGVNS. J was trimmed by 6 bases and V by 8 bases; bases with no gene match: 5. The CDR3 extends over 12 amino acids. The sequenced CDR3 bases are TGTGCCAGCTCCGGGACAGGCCATGGC. Amino acid sequence: CASSGTGHG. The full CDR3 reads CASSGTGHGYTF.

This clone has just a few counts. CDR3 residues: CSARERGRSGNTIYF. CDR3 DNA (partial): TGCAGTGCTAGAGAGCGGGGTCGGTCTGGAAACACC. The rearrangement joins TRBV20-1 to TRBJ1-3; D is unresolved. Sequencing ends 3 residues short of the CDR3 end; the germline J gene provides the rest. Germline V lookup: CDR1 DFQATT, CDR2 SNEGSKA (reference sequence). Trimming removed 0 bases at V and 1 base at J, with 10 bases between. The CDR3 spans 15 residues.